One sample yielded the 9 T cell receptor beta chains listed below, sequenced in a study of blood T cell repertoires in COVID-19. Assay used: immunoSEQ multiplex PCR; TCRdb lists only in-frame clones, some missing. Of 80,000 or so clones listed, 80% are singletons. Sequenced material: peripheral blood. The source of these receptors is a woman in her 70s with acute or convalescent COVID-19.

The chain combines TRBV7-9 with TRBJ2-7; 9 bases line up with TRBD1. CDR1 is SEHNR and CDR2 is FQNEAQ in the germline V gene (reference sequence). The CDR3 is 15 residues long. V lost 5 bases, J lost 1 base, and 6 bases stayed unmatched. The CDR3 sequence is CASSPGTGRSYEQYF. CDR3 bases: TGTGCCAGCAGCCCGGGGACAGGGCGATCCTACGAGCAGTACTTC.

This clone occurred a few times. The genes are TRBV5-4 and TRBJ1-2; 9 bases map to TRBD1. The CDR3 covers 17 residues. Germline values: CDR1 SGHNT, CDR2 YYREEE (reference sequence). J lost 3 bases, V lost 1 base, and 10 bases had no gene match. The CDR3 reads CASSLSRDRERDYGYTF. DNA of the CDR3: TGTGCCAGCAGCTTGTCCCGGGACAGGGAACGAGACTATGGCTACACCTTC.

This clone was counted once. The chain is built from TRBV5-1 and TRBJ2-3, with D possibly being TRBD2 (5 bases). Germline CDR1 and CDR2: SGHRS and YFSETQ. The V and J ends lost 2 bases and 0 bases respectively, with 16 bases between them. The CDR3 is 17 amino acids. CDR3 amino acids: CASSFSDSATSTDTQYF. In DNA, the CDR3 is TGCGCCAGCAGCTTTAGCGACTCCGCTACTAGCACAGATACGCAGTATTTT.

The rearrangement links TRBV18 to TRBJ1-2, with a tentative D call TRBD1 (5 bases). The ends were cut back, 6 bases at V and 3 bases at J, with 8 bases in the middle. This CDR3 has 12 residues. Germline-derived CDR1 and CDR2 are KGHSH and LQKENI. The CDR3 DNA sequence: TGTGCCAGCTCTACAGGTGACTATGGCTACACCTTC. Protein product: CASSTGDYGYTF.

The chain joins TRBV2 to TRBJ1-2, with 8 positions matching TRBD1. Germline CDR1 reads SNHLY; CDR2 reads FYNNEI. The CDR3 consists of 13 residues. The ends lost 6 bases at V and 3 bases at J; junction bases unmatched: 3. This chain's CDR3 is CASRSTGDYGYTF. In DNA, the CDR3 is TGTGCCAGCAGGTCGACAGGGGACTATGGCTACACCTTC. Full variable domain (missing parts from reference TRBV2 and TRBJ1-2): EPEVTQTPSHQVTQMGQEVILRCVPISNHLYFYWYRQILGQKVEFLVSFYNNEISEKSEIFDDQFSVERPDGSNFTLKIRSTKLEDSAMYFCASRSTGDYGYTFGSGTRLTVV.

V is TRBV19 and J is TRBJ1-1; 8 bases are a match to TRBD1. V dropped 3 bases and J dropped 4; count of bases not matched to a gene: 7. Germline CDR1 is LNHDA and CDR2 is SQIVND (reference sequence). The CDR3 has 15 amino acids. CDR3 region: CASSMKAGGGTEAFF. CDR3 bases: TGTGCCAGTAGTATGAAGGCAGGGGGCGGCACTGAAGCTTTCTTT.

This clone occurred once. V usage is TRBV7-9 and J usage is TRBJ1-1; TRBD1 agrees at 7 bases. After removal of 1 base from V and 7 bases from J, the junction contained 6 bases not matched to a gene. Germline CDR1 and CDR2: SEHNR and FQNEAQ (reference sequence). This CDR3 is 14 amino acids long. The CDR3 DNA reads TGTGCCAGCAGCTTAGGTGGAGGGGGCGATGAAGCTTTCTTT. Amino acids: CASSLGGGGDEAFF.

CDR3 bases: TGTGCCAGCAGCCCAACCGGGACAGGTACAGCTTTCTTT. Its protein product is CASSPTGTGTAFF. The chain carries TRBV7-3 and TRBJ1-1, with TRBD1 matching over 8 bases. Unmatched junction bases numbered 9, after V lost 5 bases and J lost 10 bases. CDR1 and CDR2 from the germline V gene are SGHTA and FQGTGA. This CDR3 has 13 amino acids.

This sequence joins TRBV24-1 and TRBJ2-1, with D perhaps TRBD1 (6 bases). Trimming stripped 4 bases from V and 6 bases from J, with 21 bases between. Germline CDR1 KGHDR, CDR2 SFDVKD. The CDR3 consists of 17 residues. In DNA form, the CDR3 reads TGTGCCACCAGTGACTTCCTCAGGGGCGAAACTGGCAATGAGCAGTTCTTC. This codes for CATSDFLRGETGNEQFF.